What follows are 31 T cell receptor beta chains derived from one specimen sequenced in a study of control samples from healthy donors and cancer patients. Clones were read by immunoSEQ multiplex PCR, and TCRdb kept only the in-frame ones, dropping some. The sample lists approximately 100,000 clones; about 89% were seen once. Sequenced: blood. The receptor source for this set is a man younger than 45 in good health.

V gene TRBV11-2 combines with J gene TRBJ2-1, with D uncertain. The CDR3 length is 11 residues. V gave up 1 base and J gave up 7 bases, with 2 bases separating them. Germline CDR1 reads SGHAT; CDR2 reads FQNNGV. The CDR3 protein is CASSLVNEQFF. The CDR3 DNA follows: TGTGCCAGCAGCTTAGTAAATGAGCAGTTCTTC.

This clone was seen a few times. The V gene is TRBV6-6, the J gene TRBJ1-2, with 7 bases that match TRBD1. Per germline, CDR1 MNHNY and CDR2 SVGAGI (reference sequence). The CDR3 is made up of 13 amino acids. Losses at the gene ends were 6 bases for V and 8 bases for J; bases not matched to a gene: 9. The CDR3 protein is CASSPGGSGGYTF. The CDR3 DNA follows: TGTGCCAGCAGCCCAGGGGGTTCTGGCGGCTACACCTTC.

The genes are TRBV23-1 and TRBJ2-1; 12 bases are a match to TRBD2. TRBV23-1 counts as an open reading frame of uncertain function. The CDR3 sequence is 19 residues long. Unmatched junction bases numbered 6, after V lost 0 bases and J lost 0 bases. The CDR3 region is CASSQSTSGGLSSYNEQFF. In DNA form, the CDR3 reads TGCGCCAGCAGTCAATCGACTAGCGGGGGCCTAAGCTCCTACAATGAGCAGTTCTTC.

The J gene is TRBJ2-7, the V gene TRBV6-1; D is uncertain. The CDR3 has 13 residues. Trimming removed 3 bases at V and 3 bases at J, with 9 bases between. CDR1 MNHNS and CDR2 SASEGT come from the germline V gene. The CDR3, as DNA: TGTGCCAGCAGTGAGATCATCAACTACGAGCAGTACGTC. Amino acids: CASSEIINYEQYV.

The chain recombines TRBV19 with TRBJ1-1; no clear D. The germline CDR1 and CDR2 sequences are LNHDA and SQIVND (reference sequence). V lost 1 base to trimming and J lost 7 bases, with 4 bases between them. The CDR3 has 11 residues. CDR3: CASSIAGEAFF. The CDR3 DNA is TGTGCCAGTAGTATAGCGGGTGAAGCTTTCTTT.

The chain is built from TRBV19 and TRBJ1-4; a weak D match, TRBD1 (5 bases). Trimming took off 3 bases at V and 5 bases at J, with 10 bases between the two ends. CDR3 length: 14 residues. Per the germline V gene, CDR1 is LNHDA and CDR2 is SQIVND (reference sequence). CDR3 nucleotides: TGTGCCAGTAGTATCGAGGGGAACAATGAAAAACTGTTTTTT. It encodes CASSIEGNNEKLFF.

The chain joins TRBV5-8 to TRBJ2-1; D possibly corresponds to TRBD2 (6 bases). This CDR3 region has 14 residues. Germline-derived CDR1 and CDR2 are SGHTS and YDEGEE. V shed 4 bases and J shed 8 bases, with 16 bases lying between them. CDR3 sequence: CASSSAIGGYEQFF. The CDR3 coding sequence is TGTGCCAGCAGCAGTGCGATCGGGGGATATGAGCAGTTCTTC.

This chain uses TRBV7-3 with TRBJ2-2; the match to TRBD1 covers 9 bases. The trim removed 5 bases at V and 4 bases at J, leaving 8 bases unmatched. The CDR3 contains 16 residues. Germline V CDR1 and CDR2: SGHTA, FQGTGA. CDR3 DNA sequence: TGTGCCAGCAGCCAACAGGGGGCGCGGATCACCGGGGAGCTGTTTTTT. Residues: CASSQQGARITGELFF. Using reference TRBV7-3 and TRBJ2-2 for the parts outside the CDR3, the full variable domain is GAGVSQTPSNKVTEKGKYVELRCDPISGHTALYWYRQSLGQGPEFLIYFQGTGAADDSGLPNDRFFAVRPEGSVSTLKIQRTERGDSAVYLCASSQQGARITGELFFGEGSRLTVL.

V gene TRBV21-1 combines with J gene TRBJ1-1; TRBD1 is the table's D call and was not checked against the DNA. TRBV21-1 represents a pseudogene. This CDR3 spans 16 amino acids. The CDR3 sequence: CASSKNGDRVNTEAFF. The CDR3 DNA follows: TGTGCCAGCAGCAAAAACGGGGACAGGGTGAACACTGAAGCTTTCTTT.

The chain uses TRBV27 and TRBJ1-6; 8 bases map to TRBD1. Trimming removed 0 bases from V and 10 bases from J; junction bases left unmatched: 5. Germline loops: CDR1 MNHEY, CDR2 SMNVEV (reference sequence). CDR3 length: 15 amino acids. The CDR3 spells CASSLSGTGRSPLHF. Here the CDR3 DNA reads TGTGCCAGCAGTTTATCCGGGACAGGTCGATCACCCCTCCACTTT.

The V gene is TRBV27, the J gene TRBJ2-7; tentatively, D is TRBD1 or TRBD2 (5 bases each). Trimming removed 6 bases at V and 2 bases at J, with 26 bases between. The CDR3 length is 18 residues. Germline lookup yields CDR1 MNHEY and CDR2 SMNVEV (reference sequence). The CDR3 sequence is CASRRVVSVRDRTYEQYF. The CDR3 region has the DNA TGTGCCAGCAGACGTGTCGTTTCTGTTCGGGACCGTACCTACGAGCAGTACTTC.

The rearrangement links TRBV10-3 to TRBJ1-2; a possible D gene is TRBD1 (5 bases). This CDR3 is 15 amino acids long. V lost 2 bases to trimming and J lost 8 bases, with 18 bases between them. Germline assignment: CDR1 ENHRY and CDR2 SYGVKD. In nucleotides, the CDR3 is TGTGCCATCAGTGAGAATAAGGGGCATTGGGGAGGCTACACCTTC. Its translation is CAISENKGHWGGYTF.

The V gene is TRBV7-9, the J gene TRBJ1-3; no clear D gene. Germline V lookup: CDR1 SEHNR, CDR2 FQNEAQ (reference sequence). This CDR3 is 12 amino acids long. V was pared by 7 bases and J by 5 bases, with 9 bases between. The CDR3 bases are TGTGCCAGCACCCGTGAAAGAAACACCATATATTTT. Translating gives CASTRERNTIYF.

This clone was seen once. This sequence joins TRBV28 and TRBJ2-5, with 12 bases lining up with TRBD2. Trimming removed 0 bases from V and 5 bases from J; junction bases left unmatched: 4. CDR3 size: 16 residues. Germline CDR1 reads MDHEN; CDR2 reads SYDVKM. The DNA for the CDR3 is TGTGCCAGCAGTTTATGGACTAGCGGGAGTCGGGAGACCCAGTACTTC. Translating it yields CASSLWTSGSRETQYF.

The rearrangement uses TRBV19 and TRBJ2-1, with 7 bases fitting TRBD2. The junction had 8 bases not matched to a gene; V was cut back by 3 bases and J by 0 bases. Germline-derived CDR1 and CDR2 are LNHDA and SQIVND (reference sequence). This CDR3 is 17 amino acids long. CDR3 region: CASSIFSSGSSYNEQFF. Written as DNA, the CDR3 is TGTGCCAGTAGTATTTTCTCTAGCGGTAGCTCCTACAATGAGCAGTTCTTC.

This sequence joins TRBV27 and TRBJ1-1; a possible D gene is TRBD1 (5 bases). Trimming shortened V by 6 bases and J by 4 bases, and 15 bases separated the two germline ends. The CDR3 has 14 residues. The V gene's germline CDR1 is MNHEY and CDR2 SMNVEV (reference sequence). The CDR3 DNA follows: TGTGCCAGCAGGGAGTATTGGGGCCTCACTGAAGCTTTCTTT. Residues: CASREYWGLTEAFF.

The CDR3 region has the DNA TGTGCCAGCAGAACAGGGGCTGGAAACACCATATATTTT. It is translated as CASRTGAGNTIYF. V usage is TRBV12-3 or TRBV12-4 and J usage is TRBJ1-3, with 7 bases lining up with TRBD1. With V trimmed by 6 bases and J by 2 bases, 1 base remained unmatched. The CDR3 length is 13 residues.

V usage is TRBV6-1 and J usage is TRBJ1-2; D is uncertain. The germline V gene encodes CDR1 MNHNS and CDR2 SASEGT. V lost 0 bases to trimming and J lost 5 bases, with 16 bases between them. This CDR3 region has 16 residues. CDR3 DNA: TGTGCCAGCAGTGAAGCGCTTCTAGGGCGGATTTATGGCTACACCTTC. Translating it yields CASSEALLGRIYGYTF.

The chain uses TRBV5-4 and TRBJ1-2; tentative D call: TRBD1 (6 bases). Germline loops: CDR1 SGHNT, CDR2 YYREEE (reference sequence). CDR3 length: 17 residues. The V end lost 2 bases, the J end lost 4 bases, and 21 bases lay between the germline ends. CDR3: CASSFVARRGAFYGYTF. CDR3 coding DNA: TGTGCCAGCAGCTTCGTCGCACGTAGGGGGGCCTTCTATGGCTACACCTTC. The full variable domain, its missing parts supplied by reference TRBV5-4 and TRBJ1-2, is ETGVTQSPTHLIKTRGQQVTLRCSSQSGHNTVSWYQQALGQGPQFIFQYYREEENGRGNFPPRFSGLQFPNYSSELNVNALELDDSALYLCASSFVARRGAFYGYTFGSGTRLTVV.

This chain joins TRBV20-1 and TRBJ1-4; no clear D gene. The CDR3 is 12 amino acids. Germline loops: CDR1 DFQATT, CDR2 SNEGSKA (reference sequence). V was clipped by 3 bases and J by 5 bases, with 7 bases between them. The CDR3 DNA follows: TGCAGTGCTAGTCGACCGAATGAAAAACTGTTTTTT. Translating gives CSASRPNEKLFF.

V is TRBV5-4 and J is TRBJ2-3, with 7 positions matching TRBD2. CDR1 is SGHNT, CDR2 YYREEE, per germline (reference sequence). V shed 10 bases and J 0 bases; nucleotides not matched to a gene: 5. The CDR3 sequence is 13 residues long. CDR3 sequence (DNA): TGTGCCTCCGGGACTACTAGCACAGATACGCAGTATTTT. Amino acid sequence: CASGTTSTDTQYF.

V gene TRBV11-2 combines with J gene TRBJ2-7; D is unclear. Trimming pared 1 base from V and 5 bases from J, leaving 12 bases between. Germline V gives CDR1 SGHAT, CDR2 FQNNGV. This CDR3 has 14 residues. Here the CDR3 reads CASSLVGIYDEQYF. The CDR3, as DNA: TGTGCCAGCAGCTTAGTGGGCATATATGACGAGCAGTACTTC.

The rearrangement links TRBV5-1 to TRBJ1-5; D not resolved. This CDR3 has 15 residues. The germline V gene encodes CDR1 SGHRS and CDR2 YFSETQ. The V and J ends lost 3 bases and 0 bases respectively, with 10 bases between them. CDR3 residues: CASSWSDFSNQPQHF. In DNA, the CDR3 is TGCGCCAGCAGCTGGTCGGACTTTAGCAATCAGCCCCAGCATTTT.

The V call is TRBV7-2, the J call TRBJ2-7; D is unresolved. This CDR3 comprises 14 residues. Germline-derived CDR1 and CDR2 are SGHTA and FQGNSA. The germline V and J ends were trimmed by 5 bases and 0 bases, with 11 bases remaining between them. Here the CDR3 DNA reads TGTGCCAGCAGCCTAGAGCACTCCTCCTACGAGCAGTACGTC. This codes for CASSLEHSSYEQYV.

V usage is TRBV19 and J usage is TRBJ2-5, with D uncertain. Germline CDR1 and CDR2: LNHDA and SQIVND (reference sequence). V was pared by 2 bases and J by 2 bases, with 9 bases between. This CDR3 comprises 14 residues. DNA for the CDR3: TGTGCCAGTAGTATATTTGTCGGACAAGAGACCCAGTACTTC. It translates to CASSIFVGQETQYF. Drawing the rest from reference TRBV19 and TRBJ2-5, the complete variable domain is DGGITQSPKYLFRKEGQNVTLSCEQNLNHDAMYWYRQDPGQGLRLIYYSQIVNDFQKGDIAEGYSVSREKKESFPLTVTSAQKNPTAFYLCASSIFVGQETQYFGPGTRLLVL.

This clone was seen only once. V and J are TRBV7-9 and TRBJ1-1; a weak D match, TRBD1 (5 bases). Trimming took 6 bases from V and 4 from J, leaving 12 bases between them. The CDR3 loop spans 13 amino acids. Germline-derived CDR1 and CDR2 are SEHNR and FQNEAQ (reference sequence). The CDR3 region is CASSPTRGTEAFF. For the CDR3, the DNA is TGTGCCAGCAGTCCTACGAGGGGCACTGAAGCTTTCTTT.

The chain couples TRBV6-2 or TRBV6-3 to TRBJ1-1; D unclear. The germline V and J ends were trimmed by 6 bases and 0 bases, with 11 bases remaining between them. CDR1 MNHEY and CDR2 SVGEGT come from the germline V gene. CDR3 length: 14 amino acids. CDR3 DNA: TGTGCCAGCAGCGAGACTCCCTTGAACACTGAAGCTTTCTTT. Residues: CASSETPLNTEAFF.

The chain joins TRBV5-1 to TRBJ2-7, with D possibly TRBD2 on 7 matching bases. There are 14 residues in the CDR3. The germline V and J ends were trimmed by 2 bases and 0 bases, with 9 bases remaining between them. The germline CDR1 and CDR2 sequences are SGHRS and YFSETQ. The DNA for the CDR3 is TGCGCCAGCAGCTTCGGGGGGCCCTCCTACGAGCAGTACGTC. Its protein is CASSFGGPSYEQYV.

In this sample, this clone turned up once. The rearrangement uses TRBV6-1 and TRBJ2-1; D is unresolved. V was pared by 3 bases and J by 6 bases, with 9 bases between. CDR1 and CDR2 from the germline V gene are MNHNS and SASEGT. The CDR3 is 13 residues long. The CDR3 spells CASSELAFNEQFF. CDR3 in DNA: TGTGCCAGCAGTGAGTTGGCTTTCAATGAGCAGTTCTTC.

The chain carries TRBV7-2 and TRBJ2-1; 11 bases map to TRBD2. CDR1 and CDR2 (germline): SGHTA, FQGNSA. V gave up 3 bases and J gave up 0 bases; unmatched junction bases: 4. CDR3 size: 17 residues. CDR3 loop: CASSLGTSGSSYNEQFF. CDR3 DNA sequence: TGTGCCAGCAGCTTGGGGACTAGCGGTAGCTCCTACAATGAGCAGTTCTTC.

The CDR3 nucleotides are TGTGCCAGCAGCTTAACCCCCGGGGAGCTGTTTTTT. Its protein product is CASSLTPGELFF. The chain couples TRBV7-9 to TRBJ2-2; D is ambiguous. Trimming removed 2 bases at V and 6 bases at J, with 4 bases between. Germline values: CDR1 SEHNR, CDR2 FQNEAQ (reference sequence). The CDR3 loop spans 12 amino acids.